This entry is about one TCR beta chain. The source of the sample is a study of blood T cell repertoires in COVID-19. Looking at the study overall: COVID-19 samples collected from the United States, Italy and Spain covered acute and convalescent phases.

Authors' processing steps: Estimation of nucleated cell counts was performed using reference gene primer amplification. The method was immunoSEQ multiplex PCR; TCRdb's version includes in-frame clones alone and lacks a portion of them. That table supplies the V and J calls and clone size; D and trimming were determined from the DNA. The top ten clones hold roughly 17% of a sample with tens of thousands of clones, around 87% of them seen once. This CDR3 is built from 18 residues. Germline values: CDR1 LNHDA, CDR2 SQIVND (reference sequence). With 10 bases clipped from V and 0 bases from J, the junction kept 14 bases outside the gene matches.

This clonotype originated in a human donor in a cohort sampled during active COVID-19. This chain uses TRBV19 with TRBJ1-5; 11 bases match TRBD1. Sequenced sample: peripheral blood. CDR3 coding DNA: TGTGCCACCCGAAATAGAGGACAGGGGGCTCATAGCAATCAGCCCCAGCATTTT. It codes for CATRNRGQGAHSNQPQHF.